This T cell receptor (beta chain) is from a study of response to subunit inactivated influenza vaccine. This CDR3 has 15 amino acids. Trimming took off 6 bases at V and 0 bases at J, with 12 bases between the two ends. Germline lookup yields CDR1 MNHEY and CDR2 SVGEGT. Findings and caveats of the study: Only a handful of new T cells, the authors suggested, are recruited with each seasonal influenza vaccination.

TCRdb processed the RT-PCR reads anew with MiXCR; each CDR3 protein has one entry. Of 500,000 to 600,000 distinct CDR3 sequences listed, approximately 11% were seen once; the top ten hold 9.5% to 12%. About this clonotype: Its antigen is as yet unknown.

The sample was also linked to a second study, of T cells expressing NK-cell markers. That report notes: TCR beta cDNA was generated via 5'RACE template switching incorporating UMIs. Underlying the TCR beta repertoires were sorted CD3+CD56+NKG2C+, CD3+CD56+NKG2C- and CD3+CD56-NKG2C+ T cells. Alpha-beta TCR T cells were the sole sorting target in several experiments, owing to an anti-gamma-delta TCR antibody. Topping the CD3+CD56-NKG2C+ fraction as well were these clonotypes, in a few donors.

The source of this sequence is a man in his fifties who received an inactivated influenza vaccine. The chain recombines TRBV6-2 or TRBV6-3 with TRBJ1-5; D is possibly TRBD1 (6 bases). Sequences were derived from PBMCs from blood, sampled on the day of vaccination. Here the CDR3 reads CASRKGGDSNQPQHF. The CDR3 DNA reads as TGTGCCAGCAGAAAAGGGGGGGATAGCAATCAGCCCCAGCATTTT.